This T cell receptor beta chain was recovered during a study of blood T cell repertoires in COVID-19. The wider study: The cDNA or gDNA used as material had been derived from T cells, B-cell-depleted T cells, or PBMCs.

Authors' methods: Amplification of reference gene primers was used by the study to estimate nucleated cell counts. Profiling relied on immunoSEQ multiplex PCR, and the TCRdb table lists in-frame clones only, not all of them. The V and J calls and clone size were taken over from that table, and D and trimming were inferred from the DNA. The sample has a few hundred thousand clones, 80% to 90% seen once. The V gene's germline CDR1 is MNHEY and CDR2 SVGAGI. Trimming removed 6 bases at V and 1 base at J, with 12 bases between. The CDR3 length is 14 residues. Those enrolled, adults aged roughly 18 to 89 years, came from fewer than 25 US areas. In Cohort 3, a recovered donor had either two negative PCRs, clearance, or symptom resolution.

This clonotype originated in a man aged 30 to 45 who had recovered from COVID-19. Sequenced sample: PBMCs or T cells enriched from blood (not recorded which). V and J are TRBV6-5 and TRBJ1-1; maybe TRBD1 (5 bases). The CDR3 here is CASSPLGGNTEAFF. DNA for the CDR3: TGTGCCAGCAGCCCATTGGGGGGGAACACTGAAGCTTTCTTT.